The clone carrying this T cell receptor (beta chain) was observed at least ten times. Antigen specificity is unknown. This sample was taken from a study of T cells in Graves' hyperthyroidism and ophthalmopathy. The study's findings and limits: Among thyroid clonotypes expanded above 0.001, most also appeared in blood.

From RNA transcripts, TCR beta CDR3 regions were amplified. Using the HTBI primer set, a first-round RT-PCR was run on the TCR CDR3. TCRdb reanalysed the multiplex PCR reads using MiXCR and keeps one entry per CDR3 protein. This table has some 600,000 distinct CDR3 sequences, 14% appearing once. CDR1 SGHTA and CDR2 FQGNSA come from the germline V gene. The CDR3 has 16 amino acids. Trimming cost V 5 bases and J 5 bases, with 18 bases left between them. The sample comprised blood. The chain joins TRBV7-2 to TRBJ2-2, with D possibly matching TRBD2 (6 bases). This sequence was found in a woman in her twenties or thirties with Graves' hyperthyroidism that later progressed to Graves' ophthalmopathy. CDR3 sequence (DNA): TGTGCCAGCAGCGCCCGACTAGTCCTGGGGACCGGGGAGCTGTTTTTT. Translated, it gives CASSARLVLGTGELFF. The full variable domain, its missing parts supplied by reference TRBV7-2 and TRBJ2-2, is GAGVSQSPSNKVTEKGKDVELRCDPISGHTALYWYRQSLGQGLEFLIYFQGNSAPDKSGLPSDRFSAERTGGSVSTLTIQRTQQEDSAVYLCASSARLVLGTGELFFGEGSRLTVL.